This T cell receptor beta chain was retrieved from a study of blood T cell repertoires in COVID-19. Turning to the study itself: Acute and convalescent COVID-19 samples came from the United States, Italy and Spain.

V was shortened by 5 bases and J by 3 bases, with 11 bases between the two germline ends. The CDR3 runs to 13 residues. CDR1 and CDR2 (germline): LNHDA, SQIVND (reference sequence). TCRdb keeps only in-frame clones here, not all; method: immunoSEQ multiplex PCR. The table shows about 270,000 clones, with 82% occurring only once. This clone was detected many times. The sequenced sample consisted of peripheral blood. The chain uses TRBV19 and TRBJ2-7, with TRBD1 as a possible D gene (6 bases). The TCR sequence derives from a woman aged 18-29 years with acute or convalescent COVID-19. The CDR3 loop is CASSRQANYEQYF. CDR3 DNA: TGTGCCAGTAGTCGACAGGCGAACTACGAGCAGTACTTC.